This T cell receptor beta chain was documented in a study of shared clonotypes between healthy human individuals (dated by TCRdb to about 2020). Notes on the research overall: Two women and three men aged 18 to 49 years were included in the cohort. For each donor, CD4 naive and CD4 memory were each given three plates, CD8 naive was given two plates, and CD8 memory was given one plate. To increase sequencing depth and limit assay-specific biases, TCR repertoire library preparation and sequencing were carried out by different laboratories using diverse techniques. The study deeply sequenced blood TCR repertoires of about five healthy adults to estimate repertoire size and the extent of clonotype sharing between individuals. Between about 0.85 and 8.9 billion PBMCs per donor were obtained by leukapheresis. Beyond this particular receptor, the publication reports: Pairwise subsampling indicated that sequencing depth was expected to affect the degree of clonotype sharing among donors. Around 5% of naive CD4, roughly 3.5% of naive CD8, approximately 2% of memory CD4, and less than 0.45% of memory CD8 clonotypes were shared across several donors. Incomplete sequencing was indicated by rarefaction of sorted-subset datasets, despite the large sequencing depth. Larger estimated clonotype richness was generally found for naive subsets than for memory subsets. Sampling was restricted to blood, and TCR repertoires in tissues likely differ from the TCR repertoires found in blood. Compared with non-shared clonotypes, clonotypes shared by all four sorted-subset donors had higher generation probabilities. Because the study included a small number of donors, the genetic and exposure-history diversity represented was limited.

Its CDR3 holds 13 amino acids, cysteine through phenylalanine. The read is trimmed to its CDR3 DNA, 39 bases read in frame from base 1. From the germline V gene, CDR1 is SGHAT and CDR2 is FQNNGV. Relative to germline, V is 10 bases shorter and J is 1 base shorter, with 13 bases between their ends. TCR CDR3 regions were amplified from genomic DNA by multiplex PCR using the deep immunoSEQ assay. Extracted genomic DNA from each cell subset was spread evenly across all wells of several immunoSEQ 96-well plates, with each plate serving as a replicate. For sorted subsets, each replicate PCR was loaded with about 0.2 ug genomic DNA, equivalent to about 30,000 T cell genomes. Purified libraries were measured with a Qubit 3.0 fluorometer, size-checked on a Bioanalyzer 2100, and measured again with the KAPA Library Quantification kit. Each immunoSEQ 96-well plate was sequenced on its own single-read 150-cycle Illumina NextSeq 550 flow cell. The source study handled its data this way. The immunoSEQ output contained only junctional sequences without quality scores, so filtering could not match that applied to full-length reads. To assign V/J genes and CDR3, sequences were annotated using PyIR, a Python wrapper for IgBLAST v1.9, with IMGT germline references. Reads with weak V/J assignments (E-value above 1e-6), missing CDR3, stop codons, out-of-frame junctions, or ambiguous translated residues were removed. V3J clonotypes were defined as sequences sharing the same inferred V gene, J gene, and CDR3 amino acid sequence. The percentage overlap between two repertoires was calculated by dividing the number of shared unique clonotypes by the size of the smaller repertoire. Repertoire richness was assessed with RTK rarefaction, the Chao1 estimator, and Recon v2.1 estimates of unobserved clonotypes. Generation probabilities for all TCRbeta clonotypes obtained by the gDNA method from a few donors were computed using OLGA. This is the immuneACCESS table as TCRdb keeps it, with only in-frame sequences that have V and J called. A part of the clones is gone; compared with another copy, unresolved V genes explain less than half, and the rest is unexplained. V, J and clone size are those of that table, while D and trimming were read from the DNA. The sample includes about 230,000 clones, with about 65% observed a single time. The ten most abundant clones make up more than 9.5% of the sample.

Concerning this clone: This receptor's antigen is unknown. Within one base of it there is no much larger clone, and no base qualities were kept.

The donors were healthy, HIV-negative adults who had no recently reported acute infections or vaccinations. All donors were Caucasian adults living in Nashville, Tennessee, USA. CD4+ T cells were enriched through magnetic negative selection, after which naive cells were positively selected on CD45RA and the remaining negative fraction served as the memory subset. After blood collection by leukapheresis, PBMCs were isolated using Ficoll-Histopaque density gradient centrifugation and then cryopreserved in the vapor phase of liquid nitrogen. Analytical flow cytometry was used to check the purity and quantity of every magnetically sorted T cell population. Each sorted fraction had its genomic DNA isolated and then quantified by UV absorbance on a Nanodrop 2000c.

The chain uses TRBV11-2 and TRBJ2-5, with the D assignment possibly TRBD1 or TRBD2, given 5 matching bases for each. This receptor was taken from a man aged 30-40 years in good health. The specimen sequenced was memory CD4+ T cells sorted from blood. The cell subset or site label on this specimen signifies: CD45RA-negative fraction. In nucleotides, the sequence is TGTGCCACCCAGAGGGGTAGCCAAGAGACCCAGTACTTC. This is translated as CATQRGSQETQYF.